A selection of T cell receptor beta chains follows, all from one sample in a study of shared clonotypes between healthy human individuals. Repertoires were generated with immunoSEQ multiplex PCR, while TCRdb's copy carries only in-frame clones and drops some. This sample carries about 2.4 million clones, around 90% of them seen once, and the ten largest clones take 0.13% to 0.15%. The specimen was naive CD4+ T cells sorted from blood. All receptors derive from a man in his late teens or twenties in good health. Each CDR3 is given with its conserved first and last residue. D genes are given only for firm matches. Not all rows give a size; the values are once, few, many and, for expanded clones, a class.

>TRBV21-1|TRBJ1-4|NA|NA
TGTGCCAGCACCACTCCGGACAGGGTTTTACAAGAAAAACTGTTTTTT
CASTTPDRVLQEKLFF
>TRBV5-1|TRBJ2-7|NA|TRBD1
TGCGCCAGCAGCTCTTCGACAGGGGCCGGCGAGCAGTACTTC
CASSSSTGAGEQYF
>TRBV23-1|TRBJ2-7|NA|TRBD2
TGCGCCAGCAGTCCCCTATCTCTCGGGGGGAACGAGCAGTACTTC
CASSPLSLGGNEQYF
>TRBV9|TRBJ2-1|NA|NA
TGTGCCAGCAGCCTTGCCGGGACACCATACAATGAGCAGTTCTTC
CASSLAGTPYNEQFF
>TRBV11-2|TRBJ1-2|NA|NA
TGTGCCAGCGGGGGGGGTACTAACTATGGCTACACCTTC
CASGGGTNYGYTF
>TRBV18|TRBJ1-5|NA|NA
TGTGCCAGCTCACCACCCGGGGAGAATCAGCCCCAGCATTTT
CASSPPGENQPQHF
>TRBV2|TRBJ2-5|NA|TRBD2
TGTGCCAGCAGTCGACTAGCACAAGAGACCCAGTACTTC
CASSRLAQETQYF
>TRBV5-6|TRBJ2-7|NA|TRBD1
TGTGCCAGCAGCTTTCTCAGGACAGGGGACTACGAGCAGTACTTC
CASSFLRTGDYEQYF
>TRBV2|TRBJ1-6|NA|NA
TGTGCCAGCAGTGAACGGGCCGCCGGAGCTAATTCACCCCTCCACTTT
CASSERAAGANSPLHF
>TRBV27|TRBJ2-6|NA|NA
TGTGCCAGCAGTTTTGGGGCAGCCGCCCTGGCGGCCAACGTCCTGACTTTC
CASSFGAAALAANVLTF
>TRBV7-2|TRBJ2-1|NA|TRBD1
TGTGCCAGCAGCTCACGGACAGGGGGCGGCAATGAGCAGTTCTTC
CASSSRTGGGNEQFF
>TRBV4-3|TRBJ1-5|NA|NA
TGCGCCAGCAGCCAAGATGCCGGCAATCAGCCCCAGCATTTT
CASSQDAGNQPQHF
>TRBV11-2|TRBJ2-5|once|TRBD2
TGTGCCAGCAGCTTAGTTTTTTCACTAGCGGGAGCAGGGGAGACCCAGTACTTC
CASSLVFSLAGAGETQYF
>TRBV5-4|TRBJ2-1|NA|NA
TGTGCCAGCACCCAGGGGGGAGGTCAATCCTACAATGAGCAGTTCTTC
CASTQGGGQSYNEQFF
>TRBV19|TRBJ2-5|once|NA
TGTGCCAGTAGTCTTCAAGAGACCCAGTACTTC
CASSLQETQYF
>TRBV7-9|TRBJ1-1|NA|NA
TGTGCCAGCAGCTTAGGGGGTTCCGACACTGAAGCTTTCTTT
CASSLGGSDTEAFF
>TRBV9|TRBJ2-5|once|NA
TGTGCCAGCAGCGTAGGCTTTCAAGAGACCCAGTACTTC
CASSVGFQETQYF
>TRBV30|TRBJ2-1|NA|TRBD2
TGTGCCTGGAAGACTAGCCGAGGTGAGCAGTTCTTC
CAWKTSRGEQFF